The entry below describes one T cell receptor (beta chain). The material for each subset, its genomic DNA, was split evenly across several immunoSEQ plates. Sequencing was performed with immunoSEQ multiplex PCR; in TCRdb, only in-frame clones are kept and a portion is missing. This sample has around 2.1 million clones, with 90% to 95% found just once. This sample is part of a study of shared clonotypes between healthy human individuals. Germline CDR1 SGDLS, CDR2 YYNGEE. There are 18 residues in the CDR3. The junction had 14 bases not matched to a gene; V was cut back by 3 bases and J by 5 bases. CD45RO-negative cells were positively selected for CCR7, leaving out terminally differentiated effector memory CD45RA+ cells.

The chain links TRBV9 to TRBJ2-5; 12 bases align to TRBD2. The specimen was naive CD8+ T cells from PBMCs. This sequence was found in a man between 18 and 35 years old in good health. Some clones in this sample may be carry-over from other donors' samples. The CDR3 loop is CASSAGTSGRPGGETQYF. CDR3 bases: TGTGCCAGCAGCGCTGGGACTAGCGGGCGACCCGGCGGGGAGACCCAGTACTTC.